This T cell receptor beta chain came from a study of cytotoxic CD8 clonotypes in ibrutinib-treated CLL. Study-level points and caveats: Clonality at baseline surpassed age-matched healthy donors and tracked circulating CD8+ T-cell counts.

The repertoire was sequenced with immunoSEQ multiplex PCR; TCRdb's copy has only in-frame clones and lacks some. The sample holds roughly 190,000 clones, 55% to 85% seen once. To note about this clone: What it recognizes is unknown.

This CDR3 contains 19 residues. Germline loops: CDR1 LGHNA, CDR2 YSLEER. The V segment lost 2 bases and the J segment 2 bases; nucleotides outside the gene matches: 9. Sample: PBMCs, taken after 24 months of ibrutinib treatment. This receptor was taken from a human donor with chronic lymphocytic leukemia. The chain combines TRBV4-3 with TRBJ2-3; 14 positions agree with TRBD2. The CDR3, as DNA: TGCGCCAGCAGCCAACAGACTAGCGGGAGGGCCATTGTCACAGATACGCAGTATTTT. This gives the protein CASSQQTSGRAIVTDTQYF.